This TCR beta chain emerged from a study of cytomegalovirus exposure and HLA in healthy donors (dated by TCRdb to 2015 to 2018). About the study as a whole: An earlier analysis of several hundred of the donors reported about 300 Gb of sequence data and 95 million to 120 million unique TCR beta sequences obtained from some 200 million T cells. The study aimed to test whether cataloging public T cell receptors could reveal signatures of past pathogen exposure. A separate validation cohort of roughly 130 different subjects was used in addition to the roughly 620-subject first cohort. Genome-wide SNP genotypes for about three fifths of the roughly 670 donors were used in a later genetic analysis, which treated that subset as a discovery cohort. To decide whether each TCR beta V gene segment behaved as functional or pseudogenic, an earlier analysis of 587 of the donors relied on high-throughput TCR beta sequencing. On average, 235,054 unique TCR beta nucleotide sequences were sequenced per donor among 398 genotyped donors of the cohort, with 15% to 20% of those sequences being non-productive. A later analysis re-analyzed previously published TCR beta repertoires from 666 donors and added high-resolution HLA genotyping to study TCR occurrence patterns. Around 330 gigabases of sequencing data and about 92 million unique TCR sequences made up an early release that covered about 640 HLA-typed donors. To predict cytomegalovirus infection status, the study brought together high-throughput TCR immunosequencing, statistical association of individual TCRs with disease status, and machine learning. The study used immunosequencing to profile the T cell repertoires of several hundred subjects and linked those repertoires to cytomegalovirus serostatus. HLA typing included class I and class II loci at four-digit resolution. The number of donors typed differed by locus, with about 629-630 for A, B, C, DRB1 and DQB1, more than 500 for DQA1, about 610 for DPA1, and under 490 for DPB1. A handful of DR-DQ haplotypes were handled as single units for association and clustering because linkage in the cohort was strong. Rather than using new phenotypic data, the later analysis identified candidate immune exposures from TCR beta sequences and from how often those sequences occurred across donors. Donor age, sex, ethnicity and CMV serostatus were compiled alongside the repertoire data. Every repertoire in the discovery cohort had been generated on one and the same sequencing platform. Of the roughly 400 genotyped donors, 81% fell in the genetic ancestry cluster associated with self-reported Caucasian donors.

Taken from cysteine to phenylalanine, the CDR3 has 14 residues. The read is trimmed to its CDR3 DNA, 42 bases read in frame from base 1. V was cut back by 0 bases and J by 4 bases, leaving a gap of 10 bases between them. CDR1 and CDR2 are drawn from the germline V gene: SGHRS, YFSETQ. In total, 500 to 700 healthy bone marrow donors made up the cohort. All cohort members were sampled while nominally healthy, although unrecorded immune exposures were likely present. The donor was CMV seronegative and belonged to the group of 352 seronegative cohort members. Each donor provided a peripheral blood sample, and peripheral blood mononuclear cells were used for TCR beta sequencing. The Qiagen DNeasy Blood Extraction Kit was used to extract genomic DNA from the blood cell samples. Library generation was performed with the immunoSEQ multiplex PCR assay. A mixture of 60 forward primers for TCR Vbeta segments and 13 reverse primers for TCR Jbeta segments was used in the multiplex PCR. The CDR3 region of rearranged TCR beta genes was amplified from genomic DNA with a multiplex PCR assay. On the Illumina HiSeq System, the amplified TCR beta libraries were sequenced as 87-base-pair reads. The authors' analysis ran thus. Across the 700 or so repertoires, a later analysis counted roughly 84 million unique TCR beta chains, approximately 12 million of which were shared by at least two donors. Raw reads were error-corrected and collapsed into unique sequences by a nearest-neighbor algorithm in which closely related sequences were merged to remove PCR and sequencing errors. V, D and J gene segments were assigned by aligning CDR3 sequences to IMGT reference sequences. For a sequence to be retained, a match of at least six nucleotides to both a V gene segment and a J gene segment was required. Rearrangements were classified as productive when the CDR3 lacked stop codons and remained in frame with V and J, and all other rearrangements were classified as non-productive. Following IMGT convention, CDR3 was defined as the stretch from the second conserved V-encoded cysteine to the conserved J-encoded phenylalanine. Sequences without an unambiguous match to a single V gene segment were excluded from the earlier analysis of about 630 of the donors. An earlier analysis of a few hundred of the donors classified V segments as functional when productive rearrangements were above 56.7% and as segregating when the standard deviation between donors was above 5%. A statistical classification framework was built for diagnosing cytomegalovirus status from the catalog of TCR beta chain sequences. In a later analysis, TCR nucleotide sequences were compared against IMGT/GENE-DB human TR gene sequences so that V and J genes could be assigned. The TCRdist pipeline was used in a later analysis to assign CDR3 sequences and most-parsimonious VDJ recombination scenarios. In a later analysis, each TCR beta chain was defined by its CDR3 amino acid sequence together with its V-gene family, and reads without a unique V-gene family were excluded. A later analysis removed 592 highly shared, low-generation-probability nucleotide sequences to deal with suspected cross-contamination and a sequencing artifact. For each public chain, a later analysis derived a clonal expansion index from normalized ranks of inferred template counts within each repertoire. In a later analysis, generation probabilities were computed with a VDJ recombination model fitted to out-of-frame rearrangements, and the resulting probabilities were checked against IGoR. In a later analysis, TCR-TCR, TCR-HLA and TCR-CMV co-occurrence was scored with hypergeometric tests, and a repertoire-size bias correction was applied to TCR pairs. To estimate false discovery rates, a later analysis permuted the HLA or CMV assignments 20 times. In a later analysis, co-occurring TCRs were grouped with DBSCAN, and TCRdist sequence similarity was added when clustering was performed within HLA-allele-positive subsets. Repertoires with fewer than 30,000 or more than 120,000 public chains were left out of co-occurrence clustering, as were about 5 repertoires with anomalous nucleotide sharing. TCRdb holds this immuneACCESS table with in-frame rearrangements only. Some clones are missing; in checked studies, unresolved V genes explain under half, and the rest has no known cause. The DNA was the basis for D and trimming; V, J and clone size are from that table. The sample includes around 160,000 clones, with approximately 62% observed a single time. Roughly 1.4% of the sample lies in the top ten.

Comments on this clone: Its antigen is not yet known. No clone much larger than this one lies a single base away; base qualities are absent.

Overall study results and their limits: Because counts were too low, roughly 16 rarely observed V segments, including chromosome 9 orphons, were left out of the earlier analysis of about 620 of the donors. Assigning TCR associations to individual alleles was difficult when HLA alleles, especially DR and DQ, strongly co-occurred. Most TCR sequences were seen in very few donors, while some public TCRs were found in many individuals. In a later genetic analysis, a missense DCLRE1C variant was associated with V-gene and J-gene trimming of TCR beta chains, and the association was replicated in an independent cohort. The sequencing pipeline was judged likely to have produced a cluster of highly shared sequence variants as a technical artifact. Immune exposure information for the cohort was limited to CMV serostatus. Because HLA typing was missing for some donors at each locus, association tests included only the typed subset. In vitro tests confirmed that a few of the cytomegalovirus-associated TCR beta chains recognize cytomegalovirus antigens. Broadly in line with IMGT annotations, most TCR beta V segments showed up in productive rearrangements about 87% or about 30% of the time in an earlier analysis of several hundred of the donors. Specific HLA alleles were associated with around 18,000 TCR beta sequences at a false discovery rate of 0.05 in a later analysis. Compared with the roughly 700-donor mean, donors in an Asian-associated ancestry cluster had fewer N-insertions in productive TCRs, according to a later genetic analysis. In a later analysis, TCR association rates were found to vary across HLA loci, with the most associated TCRs seen for DRB1 alleles and the fewest for HLA-C alleles. A further reported finding was that TCR beta sequences accurately predicted the HLA-A and HLA-B alleles for most subjects in the first cohort. The 87-base-pair reads could not distinguish some IMGT-functional V segments, including TRBV6-2 and TRBV6-3, so those segments were excluded. Correlated functional status among segregating V segments might be attributable to linkage disequilibrium, but an unknown experimental factor could not be ruled out. The study listed approximately 150 TCR beta chains as associated with cytomegalovirus. Presence/absence analyses assumed roughly uniform sequencing depth across donors, an assumption that may not hold. According to a later analysis, most CMV-associated TCR beta chains appeared to be HLA-restricted, and the HLA associations seemed to be driven largely by CMV exposure. In a later analysis, HLA-associated TCR beta chains showed more clonal expansion and lower generation probabilities than non-associated chains that were equally common. The authors suggested that the approach could potentially be generalized to other disease states and immunological phenotypes. The classifier was reported to diagnose cytomegalovirus status with high specificity and sensitivity in both the original and validation cohorts. The cohort was sequenced for TCR beta chains only, and without alpha or paired-chain data the features that could be detected were limited. According to a later analysis, parvovirus B19, influenza, CMV and Epstein-Barr virus appeared linked to several top co-occurrence clusters.

This receptor was obtained from a man aged 50-60 years in good health and CMV-seronegative. What was sequenced was PBMCs. The rearrangement combines TRBV5-1 with TRBJ1-2; the D gene is not confidently resolved. The CDR3 corresponds to CASSLDAGGYGYTF. The sequenced DNA: TGCGCCAGCAGCTTGGATGCCGGCGGCTATGGCTACACCTTC.